This TCR beta chain came from a study of blood T cells in healthy people across ages. A J-beta primer mix and a sample-barcoded 5' primer were used in a second PCR of about 6 to 12 cycles. MiXCR, applied by TCRdb to the 5' RACE reads, yields one record per CDR3 protein. The sample lists 1.5 million to 2 million distinct CDR3 sequences, under 30% occurring once. The donors, healthy Caucasians from Russia, were aged 6 to 90. A word on this clonotype: Its antigen is unknown. With a much larger clone just one base away, this may be a read error.

The CDR3 consists of 15 residues. Germline V gene lookup returns CDR1 KGHSH and CDR2 LQKENI. Study outcomes and limitations: Donor CMV status, an unknown factor, possibly confounded changes in expanded clonotypes. Observed TCR beta diversity showed a strong correlation with the percentage of naive T cells as measured by flow cytometry. Calculation of diversity from one million T cells yielded estimates considered to be underestimates.

The chain employs TRBV18 and TRBJ2-1, with 9 bases fitting TRBD1. The sample taken for sequencing was blood. The clonotype was recovered from a woman aged 25 to 39 in good health. For the CDR3, the DNA is TGTGCCAGCTCACCCCCCGGGACAGGGACCAATAAGCAGTTCTTC. Its protein is CASSPPGTGTNKQFF.